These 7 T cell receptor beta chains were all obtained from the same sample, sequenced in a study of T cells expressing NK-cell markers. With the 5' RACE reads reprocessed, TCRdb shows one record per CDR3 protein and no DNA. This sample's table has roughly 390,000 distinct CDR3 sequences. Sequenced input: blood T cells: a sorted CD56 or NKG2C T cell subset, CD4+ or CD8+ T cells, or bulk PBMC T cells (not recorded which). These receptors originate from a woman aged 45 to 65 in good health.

CDR3: CASSPIGVGNEQFF. The chain is built from TRBV4-2 and TRBJ2-1. The germline V gene has CDR1 LGHNA and CDR2 YNFKEQ. The CDR3 has 14 residues.

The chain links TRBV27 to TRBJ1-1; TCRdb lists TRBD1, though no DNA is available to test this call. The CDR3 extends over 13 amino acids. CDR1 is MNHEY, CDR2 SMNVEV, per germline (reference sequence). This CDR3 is CASSWGQNTEAFF.

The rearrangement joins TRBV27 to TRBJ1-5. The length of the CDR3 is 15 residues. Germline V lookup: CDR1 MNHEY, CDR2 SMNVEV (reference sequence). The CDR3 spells CASSATVWSNQPQHF.

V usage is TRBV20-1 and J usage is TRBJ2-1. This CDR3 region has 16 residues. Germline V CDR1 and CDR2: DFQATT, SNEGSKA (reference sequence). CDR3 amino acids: CSARDRTLSSYNEQFF.

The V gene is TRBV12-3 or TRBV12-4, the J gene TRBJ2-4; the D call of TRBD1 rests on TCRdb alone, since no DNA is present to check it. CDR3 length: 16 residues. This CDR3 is CASSLGGALAKNIQYF.

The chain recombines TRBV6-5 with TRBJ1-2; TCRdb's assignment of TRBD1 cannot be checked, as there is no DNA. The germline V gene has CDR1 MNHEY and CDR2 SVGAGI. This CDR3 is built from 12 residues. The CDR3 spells CASSQPGGGYTF.

This chain's CDR3 is CSAQGGGLGETQYF. This chain uses TRBV20-1 with TRBJ2-5; checking the TCRdb D call of TRBD2 is not possible without DNA. The CDR3 covers 14 residues. Germline V gene sequence: CDR1 DFQATT, CDR2 SNEGSKA (reference sequence).